This T cell receptor (beta chain) was sequenced during a study of Tregs in tolerant kidney transplant recipients. As concerns this clone: The antigen remains unidentified.

Study findings and constraints: The small number of patients limits these findings pending further validation.

CDR1 and CDR2 from the germline V gene are LGHNT and FRNRAP. V was trimmed by 6 bases and J by 6 bases, leaving 21 bases between them. The CDR3 has 16 amino acids. TCRdb keeps only in-frame clones here, not all; method: immunoSEQ multiplex PCR. The data contain about 110,000 clones, 90% of them singletons. Source: CD4+ T cells from blood, taken before the transplant. The receptor was isolated from a human donor who received a combined kidney and bone marrow transplant. V usage is TRBV12-5 and J usage is TRBJ2-1, with a weak D call TRBD2 (6 bases). The DNA for the CDR3 is TGTGCTAGTGGCCGGGGGACGTGGGACCGGATCAATGAGCAGTTCTTC. Its translation is CASGRGTWDRINEQFF.